Listed below are T cell receptor beta chains from one sample, sequenced in a study of blood T cell repertoires in COVID-19. Sequenced by immunoSEQ multiplex PCR; TCRdb stores in-frame clones only, minus some. Among a few hundred thousand clones listed, about 90% were seen once. The sample consisted of PBMCs or T cells enriched from blood (not recorded which). Receptor source: a man aged 25-45 years who had been exposed to COVID-19. CDR3s include the opening cysteine and the closing phenylalanine or tryptophan. A D gene is named only where the DNA matches it firmly. Some rows mark clone size as missing; the rest say once, few, many or name a class of expanded clone.

D gene: .
V gene: TRBV18
clone size: few
J gene: TRBJ2-1
CDR3 protein: CASSQPVRGPGGPGNEQFF
CDR3 DNA: TGTGCCAGCTCCCAACCAGTGCGGGGGCCCGGTGGACCTGGCAATGAGCAGTTCTTC

D gene: .
V gene: TRBV4-1
clone size: .
J gene: TRBJ2-7
CDR3 protein: CASSLLEGSDYEQYF
CDR3 DNA: TGCGCCAGCAGCCTCCTTGAGGGAAGCGACTACGAGCAGTACTTC

D gene: TRBD1
V gene: TRBV29-1
clone size: .
J gene: TRBJ2-4
CDR3 protein: CSGGQGGNIQYF
CDR3 DNA: TGCAGTGGCGGACAGGGTGGAAACATTCAGTACTTC

D gene: TRBD1
V gene: TRBV5-3
clone size: .
J gene: TRBJ2-7
CDR3 protein: CARSLEAGGNEQYF
CDR3 DNA: TGTGCCAGAAGCTTGGAGGCAGGGGGCAACGAGCAGTACTTC

D gene: TRBD2
V gene: TRBV19
clone size: .
J gene: TRBJ2-7
CDR3 protein: CASSNLTAGSDEQYF
CDR3 DNA: TGTGCCAGTAGTAACCTGACAGCGGGGTCCGACGAGCAGTACTTC

D gene: .
V gene: TRBV5-5
clone size: .
J gene: TRBJ2-7
CDR3 protein: CASSLRGEQYF
CDR3 DNA: TGTGCCAGCAGCTTAAGGGGCGAGCAGTACTTC

D gene: .
V gene: TRBV9
clone size: .
J gene: TRBJ2-5
CDR3 protein: CASSVGLARETQYF
CDR3 DNA: TGTGCCAGCAGCGTAGGGCTAGCCCGGGAGACCCAGTACTTC

D gene: TRBD2
V gene: TRBV10-2
clone size: .
J gene: TRBJ2-7
CDR3 protein: CASSTSGGISYEQYF
CDR3 DNA: TGCGCCAGCTCGACTAGCGGGGGGATTAGCTACGAGCAGTACTTC

D gene: .
V gene: TRBV20-1
clone size: .
J gene: TRBJ2-3
CDR3 protein: CSASLALVGTDTQYF
CDR3 DNA: TGCAGTGCTAGTTTGGCACTAGTCGGCACAGATACGCAGTATTTT

D gene: .
V gene: TRBV15
clone size: .
J gene: TRBJ1-4
CDR3 protein: CATSDPQVHATNEKLFF
CDR3 DNA: TGTGCCACCAGTGATCCCCAGGTGCATGCAACTAATGAAAAACTGTTTTTT

D gene: .
V gene: TRBV18
clone size: once
J gene: TRBJ1-5
CDR3 protein: CASSSDWDRPQHF
CDR3 DNA: TGTGCCAGCTCATCGGACTGGGATAGGCCCCAGCATTTT

D gene: .
V gene: TRBV24-1
clone size: .
J gene: TRBJ2-1
CDR3 protein: CATGPGGRGSYNEQFF
CDR3 DNA: TGTGCCACCGGCCCCGGAGGGAGAGGGTCCTACAATGAGCAGTTCTTC

D gene: .
V gene: TRBV4-3
clone size: .
J gene: TRBJ1-3
CDR3 protein: CASSQDRTLGNTIYF
CDR3 DNA: TGCGCCAGCAGCCAAGACCGGACTCTCGGGAACACCATATATTTT

D gene: .
V gene: TRBV4-2
clone size: .
J gene: TRBJ2-1
CDR3 protein: CASSQAPGVGAPNEQFF
CDR3 DNA: TGTGCCAGCAGCCAAGCGCCGGGGGTCGGTGCACCAAATGAGCAGTTCTTC

D gene: .
V gene: TRBV6-1
clone size: .
J gene: TRBJ1-1
CDR3 protein: CASSDSDRSKAFF
CDR3 DNA: TGTGCCAGCAGTGATTCCGACAGATCAAAAGCTTTCTTT

D gene: TRBD1
V gene: TRBV5-1
clone size: .
J gene: TRBJ1-4
CDR3 protein: CASSLYLLGTGDEKLFF
CDR3 DNA: TGCGCCAGCAGTTTGTATCTTCTTGGGACAGGGGACGAAAAACTGTTTTTT

D gene: .
V gene: TRBV6-5
clone size: .
J gene: TRBJ1-3
CDR3 protein: CASSYGQVSGNTIYF
CDR3 DNA: TGTGCCAGCAGTTACGGGCAGGTCTCTGGAAACACCATATATTTT

D gene: .
V gene: TRBV4-1
clone size: .
J gene: TRBJ1-6
CDR3 protein: CASSLLHRADNSPLHF
CDR3 DNA: TGCGCCAGCAGCCTCCTCCACCGCGCCGATAATTCACCCCTCCACTTT

D gene: .
V gene: TRBV4-1
clone size: once
J gene: TRBJ2-7
CDR3 protein: CASSHSSGLGYEQYF
CDR3 DNA: TGCGCCAGCAGCCACTCCTCAGGGTTGGGGTACGAGCAGTACTTC

D gene: TRBD1
V gene: TRBV6-5
clone size: .
J gene: TRBJ2-1
CDR3 protein: CASSPQGYNEQFF
CDR3 DNA: TGTGCCAGCAGTCCACAGGGGTATAATGAGCAGTTCTTC

D gene: TRBD1
V gene: TRBV6-4
clone size: .
J gene: TRBJ1-2
CDR3 protein: CASSDNRGHGYTF
CDR3 DNA: TGTGCCAGCAGTGACAACAGGGGGCATGGCTACACCTTC

D gene: .
V gene: TRBV19
clone size: .
J gene: TRBJ2-7
CDR3 protein: CASTLTRDPSYEQYF
CDR3 DNA: TGTGCCAGTACCTTAACCCGGGATCCCTCCTACGAGCAGTACTTC

D gene: .
V gene: TRBV6-2/TRBV6-3
clone size: few
J gene: TRBJ2-4
CDR3 protein: CASSHPYRMAKNIQYF
CDR3 DNA: TGTGCCAGCAGCCACCCTTACAGGATGGCCAAAAACATTCAGTACTTC

D gene: TRBD2
V gene: TRBV5-4
clone size: .
J gene: TRBJ2-2
CDR3 protein: CASSPSGGGNTGELFF
CDR3 DNA: TGTGCCAGCAGCCCAAGCGGGGGGGGGAACACCGGGGAGCTGTTTTTT

D gene: TRBD1
V gene: TRBV6-5
clone size: .
J gene: TRBJ1-6
CDR3 protein: CASSLDGQGGSPLHF
CDR3 DNA: TGTGCCAGCAGCCTCGATGGGCAGGGGGGTTCACCCCTCCACTTT

D gene: TRBD1
V gene: TRBV6-6
clone size: .
J gene: TRBJ1-1
CDR3 protein: CASRASGNRGRTEAFF
CDR3 DNA: TGTGCCAGCAGAGCTTCCGGGAACAGGGGCAGAACTGAAGCTTTCTTT

D gene: .
V gene: TRBV7-8
clone size: .
J gene: TRBJ2-7
CDR3 protein: CASSLAILGQTYEQYF
CDR3 DNA: TGTGCCAGCAGCTTAGCGATTTTAGGACAGACCTACGAGCAGTACTTC

D gene: TRBD1
V gene: TRBV5-1
clone size: .
J gene: TRBJ1-2
CDR3 protein: CASSPHPTTGFGYTF
CDR3 DNA: TGCGCCAGCAGCCCCCATCCCACGACAGGGTTTGGCTACACCTTC

D gene: .
V gene: TRBV6-5
clone size: .
J gene: TRBJ2-5
CDR3 protein: CASSYGGAQETQYF
CDR3 DNA: TGTGCCAGCAGTTACGGGGGGGCCCAAGAGACCCAGTACTTC

D gene: .
V gene: TRBV30
clone size: .
J gene: TRBJ1-5
CDR3 protein: CAWSPTGGRYSNQPQHF
CDR3 DNA: TGTGCCTGGAGTCCAACGGGGGGTAGATATAGCAATCAGCCCCAGCATTTT

D gene: .
V gene: TRBV7-7
clone size: .
J gene: TRBJ2-1
CDR3 protein: CASSPLPSSYNEQFF
CDR3 DNA: TGTGCCAGCAGCCCCCTACCGAGCTCCTACAATGAGCAGTTCTTC

D gene: TRBD1
V gene: TRBV30
clone size: .
J gene: TRBJ1-6
CDR3 protein: CAWSVTGDSPLHF
CDR3 DNA: TGTGCCTGGAGTGTAACAGGGGATTCACCCCTCCACTTT

D gene: TRBD1
V gene: TRBV3-1/TRBV3-2
clone size: once
J gene: TRBJ1-1
CDR3 protein: CASSHTGGLTEAFF
CDR3 DNA: TGTGCCAGCAGCCATACAGGGGGCCTTACTGAAGCTTTCTTT

D gene: .
V gene: TRBV6-1
clone size: .
J gene: TRBJ1-1
CDR3 protein: CASSESIGVAFF
CDR3 DNA: TGTGCCAGCAGTGAAAGTATCGGGGTTGCTTTCTTT

D gene: .
V gene: TRBV20-1
clone size: .
J gene: TRBJ1-4
CDR3 protein: CSQEYNEKLFF
CDR3 DNA: TGCAGTCAAGAGTATAATGAAAAACTGTTTTTT

D gene: TRBD1
V gene: TRBV30
clone size: once
J gene: TRBJ2-2
CDR3 protein: CAWSVPPWTGSTNRVGELFF
CDR3 DNA: TGTGCCTGGAGTGTACCCCCCTGGACAGGGAGCACCAATAGGGTCGGGGAGCTGTTTTTT

D gene: TRBD2
V gene: TRBV9
clone size: .
J gene: TRBJ2-5
CDR3 protein: CASGSGGAGETQYF
CDR3 DNA: TGTGCCAGCGGTAGCGGGGGGGCCGGGGAGACCCAGTACTTC

D gene: TRBD2
V gene: TRBV7-9
clone size: .
J gene: TRBJ2-1
CDR3 protein: CASSFGSGGAYEQFF
CDR3 DNA: TGTGCCAGCAGCTTTGGTAGCGGGGGGGCCTATGAGCAGTTCTTC

D gene: .
V gene: TRBV11-3
clone size: .
J gene: TRBJ2-2
CDR3 protein: CASGPGNGELFF
CDR3 DNA: TGTGCCAGCGGCCCAGGGAACGGGGAGCTGTTTTTT

D gene: .
V gene: TRBV9
clone size: .
J gene: TRBJ1-1
CDR3 protein: CASSSTRDTLNTEAFF
CDR3 DNA: TGTGCCAGCAGCTCGACCCGGGACACCCTCAACACTGAAGCTTTCTTT

D gene: TRBD1
V gene: TRBV28
clone size: .
J gene: TRBJ1-2
CDR3 protein: CASSSTGGNYGYTF
CDR3 DNA: TGTGCCAGCAGTTCGACAGGGGGGAACTATGGCTACACCTTC

D gene: TRBD1
V gene: TRBV9
clone size: .
J gene: TRBJ1-6
CDR3 protein: CASSEDTGAYNSPLHF
CDR3 DNA: TGTGCCAGCAGCGAGGATACAGGGGCCTATAATTCACCCCTCCACTTT

D gene: TRBD1
V gene: TRBV10-2
clone size: .
J gene: TRBJ2-1
CDR3 protein: CASIEQGGYNEQFF
CDR3 DNA: TGCGCCAGCATCGAACAGGGGGGTTACAATGAGCAGTTCTTC

D gene: TRBD1
V gene: TRBV18
clone size: .
J gene: TRBJ1-2
CDR3 protein: CASSPPGQSYYGYTF
CDR3 DNA: TGTGCCAGCTCACCACCGGGACAGTCGTACTATGGCTACACCTTC

D gene: .
V gene: TRBV6-5
clone size: .
J gene: TRBJ1-2
CDR3 protein: CASSYVSGRAGGYTF
CDR3 DNA: TGTGCCAGCAGTTACGTTTCGGGACGGGCGGGAGGCTACACCTTC

D gene: .
V gene: TRBV2
clone size: .
J gene: TRBJ2-7
CDR3 protein: CASSEAGNRNCF
CDR3 DNA: TGTGCCAGCAGTGAAGCCGGGAACAGAAACTGCTTC

D gene: .
V gene: TRBV30
clone size: .
J gene: TRBJ1-2
CDR3 protein: CAWRLKRGAGYTF
CDR3 DNA: TGTGCCTGGAGGCTTAAACGGGGGGCCGGCTACACCTTC

D gene: .
V gene: TRBV21-1
clone size: .
J gene: TRBJ1-5
CDR3 protein: CASSKARGSWKDQPQHF
CDR3 DNA: TGTGCCAGCAGCAAAGCAAGGGGGTCTTGGAAGGATCAGCCCCAGCATTTT

D gene: .
V gene: TRBV29-1
clone size: once
J gene: TRBJ1-2
CDR3 protein: CSVEPGNPKVSGYTF
CDR3 DNA: TGCAGCGTTGAACCCGGGAACCCAAAAGTATCTGGCTACACCTTC

D gene: .
V gene: TRBV5-6
clone size: once
J gene: TRBJ1-2
CDR3 protein: CASSLDGWGGANYGYTF
CDR3 DNA: TGTGCCAGCAGCTTGGACGGGTGGGGAGGAGCTAACTATGGCTACACCTTC

D gene: TRBD1
V gene: TRBV9
clone size: .
J gene: TRBJ1-1
CDR3 protein: CASSQSRGRADTEAFF
CDR3 DNA: TGTGCCAGCAGCCAGAGCAGGGGGCGCGCGGACACTGAAGCTTTCTTT

D gene: TRBD1
V gene: TRBV9
clone size: .
J gene: TRBJ2-1
CDR3 protein: CASSVTAGRGLYNEQFF
CDR3 DNA: TGTGCCAGCAGCGTCACAGCTGGCAGGGGGCTGTACAATGAGCAGTTCTTC

D gene: .
V gene: TRBV6-4
clone size: .
J gene: TRBJ1-2
CDR3 protein: CASSDTQGLLHGYTF
CDR3 DNA: TGTGCCAGCAGTGACACCCAGGGCTTATTGCATGGCTACACCTTC

D gene: TRBD2
V gene: TRBV19
clone size: .
J gene: TRBJ2-7
CDR3 protein: CASSIELAASDFYEQYF
CDR3 DNA: TGTGCCAGTAGTATAGAACTAGCGGCTTCGGATTTCTACGAGCAGTACTTC

D gene: TRBD1
V gene: TRBV29-1
clone size: .
J gene: TRBJ2-1
CDR3 protein: CSVGTGESSYNEQFF
CDR3 DNA: TGCAGCGTTGGAACAGGGGAGAGCTCCTACAATGAGCAGTTCTTC